These 23 T cell receptor beta chains came from one sample sequenced in a study of blood T cell repertoires in COVID-19. TCRdb's table, derived via immunoSEQ multiplex PCR, lists solely in-frame clones and lacks some. The profile shows over 350,000 clones, 70% to 90% of them singletons. What was sequenced was peripheral blood. The receptors here all came from a woman under 40 with active or convalescent COVID-19.

V usage is TRBV9 and J usage is TRBJ2-2, with 9 bases matching TRBD2. V shed 0 bases and J 7 bases; nucleotides not matched to a gene: 10. Germline V gene sequence: CDR1 SGDLS, CDR2 YYNGEE. This CDR3 contains 17 residues. The CDR3 DNA reads TGTGCCAGCAGCGTAGACCCGAGCGGGAGGAGGGGCGGGGAGCTGTTTTTT. Its protein product is CASSVDPSGRRGGELFF.

A word on this clone: The junction departs from germline at one end; a sequencing error may be responsible. Here the CDR3 reads CASSEPGQGANRVF. The CDR3 region has the DNA TGTGCCAGCAGTGAACCGGGACAGGGGGCGAATCGGGTCTTT. The chain has TRBV6-1 and TRBJ1-1, with 12 bases fitting TRBD1. The CDR3 loop spans 14 amino acids. Germline loops: CDR1 MNHNS, CDR2 SASEGT.

The chain couples TRBV5-5 to TRBJ2-2, with a tentative D call TRBD2 (6 bases). Trimming shortened V by 4 bases and J by 0 bases, and 10 bases separated the two germline ends. Germline CDR1 SGHKS, CDR2 YYEKEE (reference sequence). The CDR3 runs 15 residues. CDR3 DNA sequence: TGTGCCAGCAGCCCGGGACTTTCGAACACCGGGGAGCTGTTTTTT. This translates into CASSPGLSNTGELFF.

As for this clone: Different DNA sequences within this sample yield the same CDR3. The chain employs TRBV21-1 and TRBJ2-7; the table's D call, TRBD2, was not checked against the DNA. TRBV21-1 represents a pseudogene. CDR3 length equals 15 residues. The CDR3 DNA follows: TGTGCCAGCAGCAACTATAGCGGGAGACCCTACGAGCAGTACTTC. Amino acids: CASSNYSGRPYEQYF.

This clone was observed a single time. The chain employs TRBV12-5 and TRBJ2-7, with unresolved D. Germline-derived CDR1 and CDR2 are LGHNT and FRNRAP. CDR3 length: 14 residues. The ends were cut back, 0 bases at V and 2 bases at J, with 8 bases in the middle. This CDR3 is CASGLVPPAYEQYF. CDR3 in DNA: TGTGCTAGTGGTTTGGTACCCCCAGCCTACGAGCAGTACTTC. The complete variable domain, with remaining parts taken from reference TRBV12-5 and TRBJ2-7, reads DARVTQTPRHKVTEMGQEVTMRCQPILGHNTVFWYRQTMMQGLELLAYFRNRAPLDDSGMPKDRFSAEMPDATLATLKIQPSEPRDSAVYFCASGLVPPAYEQYFGPGTRLTVT.

This chain joins TRBV30 and TRBJ1-2; no clear D. From germline, CDR1 is GTSNPN and CDR2 SVGIG (reference sequence). The CDR3 is 12 residues long. V shed 1 base and J shed 4 bases, with 7 bases lying between them. The CDR3 DNA follows: TGTGCCTGGAGTGAAGCGGGCTATGGCTACACCTTC. Residues: CAWSEAGYGYTF.

V usage is TRBV2 and J usage is TRBJ1-4; D is undetermined. CDR3 length: 15 amino acids. Germline CDR1 and CDR2: SNHLY and FYNNEI. With 6 bases removed from V and 2 bases from J, the gap between germline ends came to 13 bases. CDR3 sequence (DNA): TGTGCCAGCAGGAGCCAGACCGGGACTAATGAAAAACTGTTTTTT. Translating it yields CASRSQTGTNEKLFF.

This rearrangement joins TRBV28 to TRBJ1-1; D gene uncertain. Germline CDR1 is MDHEN and CDR2 is SYDVKM. The V end lost 3 bases, the J end lost 0 bases, and 11 bases lay between the germline ends. CDR3 length equals 15 residues. This chain's CDR3 is CASSFLGGMNTEAFF. Written as DNA, the CDR3 is TGTGCCAGCAGTTTTCTTGGCGGTATGAACACTGAAGCTTTCTTT.

The rearrangement uses TRBV11-2 and TRBJ2-1; 9 bases match TRBD1. This CDR3 region has 15 residues. V lost 4 bases and J lost 4; bases outside the gene matches: 5. Germline CDR1 reads SGHAT; CDR2 reads FQNNGV. The CDR3 coding sequence is TGTGCCAGCAGCTCATCCGGGACAGGGTACAATGAGCAGTTCTTC. Its protein product is CASSSSGTGYNEQFF.

The chain links TRBV6-1 to TRBJ2-3; 9 bases agree with TRBD1. The CDR3 covers 15 residues. The germline V gene has CDR1 MNHNS and CDR2 SASEGT. V lost 2 bases to trimming and J lost 5 bases; unmatched junction nucleotides: 5. The CDR3 coding sequence is TGTGCCAGCAGTGAACTGGACAGGGGAGGAGATACGCAGTATTTT. Translating it yields CASSELDRGGDTQYF.

The V gene is TRBV3-1 (or the pseudogene TRBV3-2), the J gene TRBJ2-1; D unresolved. The germline gives CDR1 LGHDT, CDR2 YNNKEL (reference sequence). The CDR3 totals 12 residues. The ends were cut back, 4 bases at V and 9 bases at J, with 10 bases in the middle. CDR3 coding DNA: TGTGCCAGCAGCCGTGCGTGGGCTGAGCAGTTCTTC. Protein sequence: CASSRAWAEQFF.

The chain employs TRBV3-1 (or the pseudogene TRBV3-2) and TRBJ1-1; no clear D gene. The CDR3 sequence is 17 residues long. The germline gives CDR1 LGHDT, CDR2 YNNKEL (reference sequence). The V gene lost 4 bases and the J gene lost 1 base, with 19 bases spanning the gap. DNA of the CDR3: TGTGCCAGCAGCCCACCTAATGTCCGGGGTGGGAACACTGAAGCTTTCTTT. Translating it yields CASSPPNVRGGNTEAFF.

V usage is TRBV5-6 and J usage is TRBJ2-3; 9 bases are a match to TRBD1. The CDR3 has 16 amino acids. J gave up 3 bases and V 0 bases, and 5 bases lay outside the gene matches. In germline, CDR1 is SGHDT, CDR2 YYEEEE. The CDR3 DNA sequence: TGTGCCAGCAGCTTGGCCGGACAGGGGCTAACAGATACGCAGTATTTT. Translated, it gives CASSLAGQGLTDTQYF.

The V call is TRBV30, the J call TRBJ1-1, with a tentative D call TRBD1 (5 bases). In germline, CDR1 is GTSNPN, CDR2 SVGIG (reference sequence). This CDR3 spans 14 amino acids. V lost 5 bases and J 0 bases, leaving 13 bases between the germline ends. CDR3: CAWGRQDMNTEAFF. The DNA for the CDR3 is TGTGCCTGGGGTAGGCAGGACATGAACACTGAAGCTTTCTTT. Full variable domain (rest looked up from reference TRBV30 and TRBJ1-1): SQTIHQWPATLVQPVGSPLSLECTVEGTSNPNLYWYRQAAGRGLQLLFYSVGIGQISSEVPQNLSASRPQDRQFILSSKKLLLSDSGFYLCAWGRQDMNTEAFFGQGTRLTVV.

This clone was picked up a small number of times. The chain joins TRBV5-4 to TRBJ1-6, with D hard to call. The germline gives CDR1 SGHNT, CDR2 YYREEE (reference sequence). This CDR3 contains 15 residues. Trimming pared 4 bases from V and 8 bases from J, leaving 16 bases between. The CDR3 DNA reads TGTGCCAGCAGCCCTGGACGGGGTGGGGATTCACCCCTCCACTTT. Protein product: CASSPGRGGDSPLHF.

This chain connects TRBV6-4 to TRBJ1-2; TRBD1 aligns across 7 bases. In germline, CDR1 is MRHNA, CDR2 SNTAGT. Trimming removed 6 bases from V and 0 bases from J; junction bases left unmatched: 4. The CDR3 spans 14 residues. CDR3 in amino acids: CASSSGGTNYGYTF. CDR3 coding DNA: TGTGCCAGCAGCTCAGGGGGGACTAACTATGGCTACACCTTC.

The CDR3 loop is CASSTWTDVNTEAFF. The CDR3 DNA reads TGTGCCAGCAGCACGTGGACAGATGTGAACACTGAAGCTTTCTTT. The chain joins TRBV11-2 to TRBJ1-1, with D tentatively TRBD1 (6 bases). Trimming removed 5 bases from V and 0 bases from J, with 13 bases in between. Per germline, CDR1 SGHAT and CDR2 FQNNGV. The length of the CDR3 is 15 residues.

With respect to this clone: Other DNA sequences from this sample encode an identical CDR3 as well. V and J are TRBV9 and TRBJ1-2, with D perhaps matching TRBD1 (6 bases). The germline V and J ends were trimmed by 2 bases and 3 bases, with 11 bases remaining between them. Germline CDR1 SGDLS, CDR2 YYNGEE. There are 14 residues in the CDR3. CDR3 in amino acids: CASSVGGGDYGYTF. The CDR3 DNA sequence: TGTGCCAGCAGCGTTGGCGGGGGCGACTATGGCTACACCTTC.

The gene calls are TRBV5-6 and TRBJ2-7; D gene uncertain. The CDR3 runs 13 residues. V was shortened by 2 bases and J by 0 bases, with 6 bases between the two germline ends. Looked up from germline, CDR1 is SGHDT and CDR2 is YYEEEE. Written as DNA, the CDR3 is TGTGCCAGCAGCTTCGCGAGCTCCTACGAGCAGTACTTC. Its translation is CASSFASSYEQYF. Filled out from reference TRBV5-6 and TRBJ2-7, the complete variable domain reads DAGVTQSPTHLIKTRGQQVTLRCSPKSGHDTVSWYQQALGQGPQFIFQYYEEEERQRGNFPDRFSGHQFPNYSSELNVNALLLGDSALYLCASSFASSYEQYFGPGTRLTVT.

This sequence joins TRBV7-9 and TRBJ2-7; 7 positions agree with TRBD2. With V trimmed by 2 bases and J by 2 bases, 3 bases remained unmatched. CDR1 and CDR2 from the germline V gene are SEHNR and FQNEAQ (reference sequence). The CDR3 totals 14 residues. CDR3 bases: TGTGCCAGCAGCTTACGAGGACTAGCCTACGAGCAGTACTTC. It translates to CASSLRGLAYEQYF. Full variable domain (rest looked up from reference TRBV7-9 and TRBJ2-7): DTGVSQNPRHKITKRGQNVTFRCDPISEHNRLYWYRQTLGQGPEFLTYFQNEAQLEKSRLLSDRFSAERPKGSFSTLEIQRTEQGDSAMYLCASSLRGLAYEQYFGPGTRLTVT.

This rearrangement joins TRBV18 to TRBJ1-1; D may be TRBD1 (6 bases). Trimming took off 10 bases at V and 4 bases at J, with 19 bases between the two ends. The CDR3 loop spans 14 amino acids. Germline CDR1 and CDR2: KGHSH and LQKENI. CDR3 amino acids: CATRLGGPGTEAFF. As DNA, the CDR3 is TGTGCCACCAGGTTGGGGGGGCCCGGCACTGAAGCTTTCTTT.

The chain employs TRBV6-4 and TRBJ1-5, with 9 nucleotides matching TRBD1. V trimming: 3 bases; J trimming: 7 bases; junction bases outside the gene matches: 4. The CDR3 sequence is 14 residues long. Germline assignment: CDR1 MRHNA and CDR2 SNTAGT. CDR3 nucleotides: TGTGCCAGCAGTGAGGACAGGGGAAGGCAGCCCCAGCATTTT. Translation: CASSEDRGRQPQHF.

This chain joins TRBV5-1 and TRBJ2-1; TRBD2 matches 7 bases. This CDR3 has 15 residues. The V gene end was trimmed by 1 base and the J gene end by 4 bases; junction bases not matched to a gene: 5. CDR1 SGHRS and CDR2 YFSETQ come from the germline V gene. CDR3 DNA sequence: TGCGCCAGCAGCTTGACAGGACTAGAATACAATGAGCAGTTCTTC. Translated, it gives CASSLTGLEYNEQFF.